These T cell receptor beta chains were read from a single sample in a study of siplizumab effects on memory and regulatory T cells. Using immunoSEQ multiplex PCR, the repertoire was profiled, and TCRdb retains in-frame clones only, with some absent. The sample has about 72,000 clones; about 90% are singletons. The material sequenced was CD8+ T cells sorted from blood. Receptors were obtained from a human donor in good health. Each CDR3 is given with its conserved first and last residue. Each record gives: J gene, D gene, clone size, V gene, CDR3 protein, CDR3 DNA. D genes are given only for firm matches. Size is omitted from some rows. Given values are once, few, many or a class for expanded clones.

j_gene: TRBJ2-1; d_gene: TRBD2; abundance: NA; v_gene: TRBV27; CDR3aa: CASSLGTSGDNEQFF; CDR3nt: TGTGCCAGCAGTTTAGGGACTAGCGGTGACAATGAGCAGTTCTTC
j_gene: TRBJ2-3; d_gene: NA; abundance: NA; v_gene: TRBV14; CDR3aa: CASSQDWLRLGDTQYF; CDR3nt: TGTGCCAGCAGCCAAGATTGGCTACGTCTCGGGGATACGCAGTATTTT
j_gene: TRBJ1-2; d_gene: NA; abundance: NA; v_gene: TRBV6-5; CDR3aa: CASRASSLYGYTF; CDR3nt: TGTGCCAGCAGGGCAAGCTCCCTCTATGGCTACACCTTC
j_gene: TRBJ2-3; d_gene: NA; abundance: once; v_gene: TRBV7-9; CDR3aa: CASSLSIPLGTYNTDTQYF; CDR3nt: TGTGCCAGCAGCTTAAGTATTCCATTGGGAACCTATAACACAGATACGCAGTATTTT
j_gene: TRBJ2-2; d_gene: TRBD2; abundance: NA; v_gene: TRBV9; CDR3aa: CASSVGGSTGELFF; CDR3nt: TGTGCCAGCAGCGTAGGCGGGAGCACCGGGGAGCTGTTTTTT
j_gene: TRBJ1-2; d_gene: NA; abundance: NA; v_gene: TRBV19; CDR3aa: CASSIERLSGSGYTF; CDR3nt: TGTGCCAGTAGTATCGAACGGCTAAGCGGAAGTGGCTACACCTTC
j_gene: TRBJ2-3; d_gene: TRBD1; abundance: NA; v_gene: TRBV27; CDR3aa: CASSPPPGQNTDTQYF; CDR3nt: TGTGCCAGCAGTCCGCCGCCGGGACAGAACACAGATACGCAGTATTTT
j_gene: TRBJ2-3; d_gene: NA; abundance: NA; v_gene: TRBV5-6; CDR3aa: CASSQRGIGDWTDTQYF; CDR3nt: TGTGCCAGCAGCCAGAGGGGGATCGGAGACTGGACAGATACGCAGTATTTT
j_gene: TRBJ1-2; d_gene: TRBD1; abundance: NA; v_gene: TRBV7-6; CDR3aa: CASSLTGGGGYTF; CDR3nt: TGTGCCAGCAGCTTGACAGGGGGAGGTGGCTACACCTTC
j_gene: TRBJ2-4; d_gene: TRBD2; abundance: NA; v_gene: TRBV6-4; CDR3aa: CASSPETSGAVDIQYF; CDR3nt: TGTGCCAGCAGCCCCGAGACTAGCGGGGCTGTAGACATTCAGTACTTC
j_gene: TRBJ1-1; d_gene: NA; abundance: NA; v_gene: TRBV9; CDR3aa: CASSLGGSTEAFF; CDR3nt: TGTGCCAGCAGCCTAGGGGGTTCAACTGAAGCTTTCTTT
j_gene: TRBJ2-3; d_gene: NA; abundance: once; v_gene: TRBV5-4; CDR3aa: CASSLGRSTDTQYF; CDR3nt: TGTGCCAGCAGCTTGGGACGGTCAACAGATACGCAGTATTTT
j_gene: TRBJ1-2; d_gene: TRBD1; abundance: NA; v_gene: TRBV6-6; CDR3aa: CASTRTGGDYGYTF; CDR3nt: TGTGCCAGTACGAGGACAGGGGGAGACTATGGCTACACCTTC
j_gene: TRBJ2-7; d_gene: TRBD1; abundance: few; v_gene: TRBV5-1; CDR3aa: CASSWGQTYEQYF; CDR3nt: TGCGCCAGCAGCTGGGGACAGACCTACGAGCAGTACTTC
j_gene: TRBJ2-7; d_gene: NA; abundance: NA; v_gene: TRBV7-6; CDR3aa: CASSLAQGSEQYF; CDR3nt: TGTGCCAGCAGCTTGGCACAGGGTTCCGAGCAGTACTTC
j_gene: TRBJ2-1; d_gene: NA; abundance: NA; v_gene: TRBV29-1; CDR3aa: CSVEDPQRSAPSYNEQFF; CDR3nt: TGCAGCGTTGAAGATCCTCAAAGATCGGCGCCTTCCTACAATGAGCAGTTCTTC
j_gene: TRBJ2-5; d_gene: TRBD2; abundance: NA; v_gene: TRBV5-4; CDR3aa: CASSLYGREETQYF; CDR3nt: TGTGCCAGCAGCTTGTACGGGAGGGAAGAGACCCAGTACTTC
j_gene: TRBJ1-2; d_gene: NA; abundance: NA; v_gene: TRBV19; CDR3aa: CASSYAYGYTF; CDR3nt: TGTGCCAGTAGCTATGCCTATGGCTACACCTTC
j_gene: TRBJ2-1; d_gene: TRBD2; abundance: NA; v_gene: TRBV6-5; CDR3aa: CASSPLAGRDEQFF; CDR3nt: TGTGCCAGCAGCCCACTAGCGGGGAGAGATGAGCAGTTCTTC
j_gene: TRBJ2-7; d_gene: NA; abundance: NA; v_gene: TRBV29-1; CDR3aa: CSVRRGDEQYF; CDR3nt: TGCAGCGTACGCAGGGGCGACGAGCAGTACTTC
j_gene: TRBJ2-7; d_gene: NA; abundance: NA; v_gene: TRBV2; CDR3aa: CASSDTYEQYF; CDR3nt: TGTGCCAGCAGTGACACCTACGAGCAGTACTTC
j_gene: TRBJ2-7; d_gene: NA; abundance: NA; v_gene: TRBV7-9; CDR3aa: CASSLKGQLTYEQYF; CDR3nt: TGTGCCAGCAGCTTAAAGGGCCAGTTGACTTACGAGCAGTACTTC
j_gene: TRBJ2-7; d_gene: NA; abundance: NA; v_gene: TRBV11-3; CDR3aa: CATTLRDSYEQYF; CDR3nt: TGTGCCACCACCCTGAGGGATTCCTACGAGCAGTACTTC
j_gene: TRBJ2-1; d_gene: NA; abundance: NA; v_gene: TRBV7-9; CDR3aa: CASSLMGEQFF; CDR3nt: TGTGCCAGCAGCCTGATGGGTGAGCAGTTCTTC
j_gene: TRBJ2-1; d_gene: NA; abundance: NA; v_gene: TRBV7-8; CDR3aa: CASSLAPTAFQFF; CDR3nt: TGTGCCAGCAGCTTAGCCCCCACGGCTTTCCAGTTCTTC
j_gene: TRBJ1-2; d_gene: NA; abundance: NA; v_gene: TRBV7-6; CDR3aa: CASSSPGTSGYTF; CDR3nt: TGTGCCAGCAGCTCCCCCGGGACCAGTGGCTACACCTTC
j_gene: TRBJ2-1; d_gene: NA; abundance: once; v_gene: TRBV4-1; CDR3aa: CASSLGFEQFF; CDR3nt: TGCGCCAGCAGCCTGGGGTTCGAGCAGTTCTTC
j_gene: TRBJ1-5; d_gene: NA; abundance: NA; v_gene: TRBV18; CDR3aa: CASSPPHEGNQPQHF; CDR3nt: TGTGCCAGCTCACCACCCCATGAGGGGAATCAGCCCCAGCATTTT
j_gene: TRBJ2-6; d_gene: TRBD1; abundance: few; v_gene: TRBV12-5; CDR3aa: CASGLGGQVLSGANVLTF; CDR3nt: TGTGCTAGTGGTTTGGGCGGACAGGTCCTCTCTGGGGCCAACGTCCTGACTTTC
j_gene: TRBJ2-2; d_gene: NA; abundance: NA; v_gene: TRBV5-6; CDR3aa: CASSYTGELFF; CDR3nt: TGTGCCAGCAGCTACACCGGGGAGCTGTTTTTT
j_gene: TRBJ2-7; d_gene: NA; abundance: NA; v_gene: TRBV9; CDR3aa: CASSVDSSIDEQYF; CDR3nt: TGTGCCAGCAGCGTAGATTCCAGTATCGACGAGCAGTACTTC
j_gene: TRBJ1-1; d_gene: NA; abundance: NA; v_gene: TRBV14; CDR3aa: CASSQIGGRNTEAFF; CDR3nt: TGTGCCAGCAGCCAGATAGGGGGGCGAAACACTGAAGCTTTCTTT
j_gene: TRBJ2-7; d_gene: TRBD2; abundance: NA; v_gene: TRBV29-1; CDR3aa: CSVVPSGGSYEQYF; CDR3nt: TGCAGCGTTGTCCCCAGCGGGGGATCCTACGAGCAGTACTTC
j_gene: TRBJ1-1; d_gene: NA; abundance: NA; v_gene: TRBV4-2; CDR3aa: CASKQQGGGTEAFF; CDR3nt: TGTGCCAGCAAACAACAGGGCGGGGGGACTGAAGCTTTCTTT
j_gene: TRBJ2-3; d_gene: NA; abundance: once; v_gene: TRBV5-1; CDR3aa: CASSLVATITDTQYF; CDR3nt: TGCGCCAGCAGCTTGGTGGCGACTATCACAGATACGCAGTATTTT
j_gene: TRBJ2-2; d_gene: NA; abundance: NA; v_gene: TRBV6-4; CDR3aa: CASSPSVRGKSGELFF; CDR3nt: TGTGCCAGCAGCCCCTCGGTGAGGGGGAAGTCGGGGGAGCTGTTTTTT
j_gene: TRBJ2-5; d_gene: NA; abundance: NA; v_gene: TRBV7-6; CDR3aa: CASSPTDRDAQETQYF; CDR3nt: TGTGCCAGCAGCCCGACGGACAGAGACGCTCAAGAGACCCAGTACTTC
j_gene: TRBJ2-7; d_gene: TRBD2; abundance: NA; v_gene: TRBV12-5; CDR3aa: CATGGAGTGEQYF; CDR3nt: TGTGCTACCGGGGGGGCAGGGACGGGGGAGCAGTACTTC